The rows below give T cell receptor beta chains drawn from one sample of a study of T cells in Graves' hyperthyroidism and ophthalmopathy. Using its own MiXCR run on the multiplex PCR reads, TCRdb lists one record per CDR3 protein. The sample contains hundreds of thousands of distinct CDR3 sequences, around 15% of which appear only once. The sample was blood. All receptors derive from a woman younger than 35 with Graves' hyperthyroidism. Each CDR3 is given with its conserved first and last residue. D genes are given only for firm matches. The size of a clone is reported for some rows only, either as once, few or many, or as a class for expanded clones.

d_gene,v_gene,j_gene,abundance,CDR3aa,CDR3nt
NA,TRBV27,TRBJ2-7,once,CASSFADSSSYEQYF,TGTGCCAGCAGTTTTGCGGACAGCAGCTCCTACGAGCAGTACTTC
TRBD2,TRBV9,TRBJ2-1,few,CASSTTSGSFYEQFF,TGTGCCAGCAGCACTACTAGCGGGAGTTTTTATGAGCAGTTCTTC
TRBD2,TRBV11-2,TRBJ2-3,many,CASSWTSGVITDTQYF,TGTGCCAGCAGCTGGACTAGCGGGGTGATCACAGATACGCAGTATTTT
NA,TRBV28,TRBJ1-2,NA,CASRPSANYGYTF,TGTGCCAGCAGACCGTCGGCTAACTATGGCTACACCTTC
NA,TRBV29-1,TRBJ2-3,few,CSAEEGAADTQYF,TGCAGCGCTGAGGAGGGGGCGGCAGATACGCAGTATTTT
NA,TRBV29-1,TRBJ2-7,NA,CSVSSAGAYEQYF,TGCAGCGTAAGTAGTGCGGGCGCCTACGAGCAGTACTTC
NA,TRBV20-1,TRBJ1-1,many,CRGTRGMNTEAFF,TGCAGGGGGACTAGGGGTATGAACACTGAAGCTTTCTTT
NA,TRBV13,TRBJ2-7,many,CASSLGGRSYEQYF,TGTGCCAGCAGCTTAGGGGGGAGATCCTACGAGCAGTACTTC
TRBD2,TRBV10-1,TRBJ2-3,NA,CASSEVNSGTDTQYF,TGCGCCAGCAGTGAAGTAAATAGCGGGACAGATACGCAGTATTTT
NA,TRBV4-2,TRBJ2-1,many,CASSQAVGYEQFF,TGTGCCAGCAGCCAAGCCGTGGGGTATGAGCAGTTCTTC
TRBD1,TRBV5-1,TRBJ1-1,few,CASSERTGNTEAFF,TGCGCCAGCAGCGAGAGGACAGGGAACACTGAAGCTTTCTTT
NA,TRBV18,TRBJ2-5,few,CASSPPATLLGTQETQYF,TGTGCCAGCTCACCACCTGCTACTCTACTTGGGACACAAGAGACCCAGTACTTC
NA,TRBV11-2,TRBJ2-7,many,CASSQTKANYEQYF,TGTGCCAGCAGCCAAACTAAGGCCAACTACGAGCAGTACTTC
NA,TRBV6-1,TRBJ1-2,many,CASSRTFQVFYGYTF,TGTGCCAGCAGTCGAACCTTTCAGGTTTTCTATGGCTACACCTTC
NA,TRBV3-1,TRBJ1-2,NA,CASSRTSAHGYTF,TGTGCCAGCAGCCGAACGTCAGCCCATGGCTACACCTTC
TRBD1,TRBV7-9,TRBJ1-4,few,CASSFPTGMGEKLFF,TGTGCCAGCAGCTTTCCGACAGGGATGGGTGAAAAACTGTTTTTT
NA,TRBV6-6,TRBJ2-7,NA,CASSYSPITGYEQYF,TGTGCCAGCAGTTACTCGCCGATTACGGGGTACGAGCAGTACTTC
NA,TRBV29-1,TRBJ1-5,NA,CSVGGGGGNQPQHF,TGCAGCGTTGGGGGTGGGGGGGGCAATCAGCCCCAGCATTTT
TRBD1,TRBV20-1,TRBJ2-3,many,CSAITGGTDTQYF,TGCAGTGCTATTACAGGGGGCACAGATACGCAGTATTTT
NA,TRBV2,TRBJ2-2,few,CASSDLAPGNTGELFF,TGTGCCAGCAGTGATTTAGCCCCGGGGAACACCGGGGAGCTGTTTTTT
NA,TRBV3-1,TRBJ2-7,many,CASSQRFGGSYEQYF,TGTGCCAGCAGCCAACGGTTCGGGGGCTCCTACGAGCAGTACTTC
NA,TRBV7-9,TRBJ2-5,few,CASSSGGHQILAQYF,TGTGCCAGCAGCTCCGGGGGACACCAGATCCTGGCCCAGTACTTC
TRBD2,TRBV30,TRBJ2-1,many,CAWSVRPSGRGYSYNEQFF,TGTGCCTGGAGTGTACGCCCTAGCGGGAGGGGTTACTCCTACAATGAGCAGTTCTTC
TRBD2,TRBV7-8,TRBJ2-7,few,CASSEGLAGSSYEQYF,TGTGCCAGCAGCGAGGGACTAGCGGGGTCCTCCTACGAGCAGTACTTC
TRBD2,TRBV20-1,TRBJ2-7,few,CSAREGLAGHYEQYF,TGCAGTGCTAGAGAAGGGCTAGCGGGACACTACGAGCAGTACTTC
NA,TRBV2,TRBJ2-3,many,CASSMKHFTDTQYF,TGTGCCAGCAGTATGAAACACTTCACAGATACGCAGTATTTT